This T cell receptor beta chain was sequenced for a study of post-analysis software for immune sequencing data. V lost 7 bases to trimming and J lost 0 bases; unmatched junction nucleotides: 6. Germline V gives CDR1 SGHTA, CDR2 FQGNSA. The CDR3 spans 15 residues. This clonotype was seen a handful of times. Its target is unknown. Notes on the study in general: Multiple sclerosis patients had significantly lower normalized Chao1 diversity than controls. The five TRBV segments detected at higher frequency in patients than in controls included TRBV5-6, TRBV5-1 and TRBV20-1.

Included in the TCR beta cDNA libraries were unique molecular identifiers. Starting from about 0.98 to 11 million T cells, the study yielded roughly 0.5 million cDNA molecules. TCRdb passed the PCR reads through MiXCR, listing each CDR3 protein once. Of approximately 730,000 distinct CDR3 sequences detected, roughly 27% appear once; the ten largest clones hold more than 0.45%. The J gene is TRBJ2-1, the V gene TRBV7-2; TRBD2 agrees at 7 bases. This sequence was found in a girl between 5 and 17 years old with multiple sclerosis. Sequenced sample: blood. The CDR3 here is CASNPGGSSYNEQFF. The CDR3 DNA reads as TGTGCCAGCAACCCCGGGGGGAGCTCCTACAATGAGCAGTTCTTC.